A single sample is the source of the 22 T cell receptor beta chains below, sequenced in a study of T-cell reconstitution after alpha-beta-depleted transplantation in children (dated by TCRdb to 2015 to 2016). The library was made by PCR. Sequencer: Illumina HiSeq 2500. TCR libraries were prepared with molecular barcoding, using unique molecular identifiers to normalize TCRbeta repertoire quantification. TCRdb reran the public reads through fastp at Q25 and MiXCR, keeping productive beta chains. CDR3 protein sequences are deduplicated, and each keeps its most common genes and DNA. The sample data list roughly 400,000 distinct CDR3 sequences, and just over 20% of these were observed just once. 3.5% to 4% of the sample comes from the top ten. The sequencing used PBMCs from the stem cell graft donor, collected from the stem cell graft. The receptor set was obtained from a human donor who donated a stem cell graft to a child with acute myeloid leukemia.

This clonotype was detected only a few times. This chain uses TRBV29-1 with TRBJ2-7; 11 bases are shared with TRBD1. Germline V CDR1 and CDR2: SQVTM, ANQGSEA. V trimming: 6 bases; J trimming: 2 bases; junction bases outside the gene matches: 3. The CDR3 loop spans 13 amino acids. CDR3 protein: CSVGTGGTYEQYF. As DNA, the CDR3 is TGCAGCGTCGGGACAGGGGGAACCTACGAGCAGTACTTC.

This chain connects TRBV19 to TRBJ2-3, with a tentative D call TRBD2 (6 bases). V was trimmed by 8 bases and J by 2 bases, leaving 14 bases between them. CDR3 length: 14 residues. Germline CDR1 and CDR2: LNHDA and SQIVND (reference sequence). The CDR3 region has the DNA TGTGCCAGTCGGTCTAGCGAATCCACAGATACGCAGTATTTT. Amino acid sequence: CASRSSESTDTQYF.

Only a few counts were recorded for this clonotype. The chain employs TRBV29-1 and TRBJ1-3; D not certain. The V gene lost 5 bases and the J gene lost 0 bases, with 14 bases spanning the gap. The V gene's germline CDR1 is SQVTM and CDR2 ANQGSEA. This CDR3 region has 15 residues. CDR3 in amino acids: CSVPVLGSSGNTIYF. DNA of the CDR3: TGCAGCGTTCCAGTCTTGGGTAGCTCTGGAAACACCATATATTTT.

V and J are TRBV29-1 and TRBJ2-7, with D possibly being TRBD2 (5 bases). V lost 4 bases, J lost 1 base, and 11 bases lay in between. The CDR3 loop spans 13 amino acids. The V gene's germline CDR1 is SQVTM and CDR2 ANQGSEA. The CDR3 DNA follows: TGCAGCGTTGTTTCGGGGAAATCCTACGAGCAGTACTTC. Translating gives CSVVSGKSYEQYF.

This clonotype was counted many times. The chain has TRBV29-1 and TRBJ2-2; no firm D call. This CDR3 comprises 11 residues. Germline V gene data show CDR1 as SQVTM and CDR2 as ANQGSEA. The V end lost 4 bases, the J end lost 7 bases, and 7 bases lay between the germline ends. CDR3 coding DNA: TGCAGCGTTGTTGTCGGCGGGGAGCTGTTTTTT. Its translation is CSVVVGGELFF.

Here the CDR3 reads CASSLMGGGADTQYF. The CDR3 DNA sequence: TGTGCCAGCAGTTTAATGGGCGGCGGGGCAGATACGCAGTATTTT. This sequence joins TRBV12-3 or TRBV12-4 and TRBJ2-3; a weak D match, TRBD2 (6 bases). The ends were cut back, 2 bases at V and 4 bases at J, with 13 bases in the middle. The length of the CDR3 is 15 residues.

The rearrangement joins TRBV11-2 to TRBJ1-5; possibly TRBD1 for D (5 bases). The germline gives CDR1 SGHAT, CDR2 FQNNGV. CDR3 length: 15 amino acids. V was pared by 0 bases and J by 7 bases, with 13 bases between. The chain's CDR3 is CASSLDEGARQPQHF. CDR3 DNA: TGTGCCAGCAGCTTAGATGAAGGGGCCCGGCAGCCCCAGCATTTT.

The chain has TRBV12-3 or TRBV12-4 and TRBJ1-1; unclear D gene. The CDR3 loop spans 14 amino acids. The V gene lost 9 bases and the J gene lost 3 bases, with 17 bases spanning the gap. The DNA for the CDR3 is TGTGCCAGTGTAATACGAATAAGAGACACTGAAGCTTTCTTT. Its translation is CASVIRIRDTEAFF.

This clonotype turned up a few times. The J gene is TRBJ2-7, the V gene TRBV5-1; D is tentatively TRBD1 or TRBD2 (5 bases each). V was pared by 4 bases and J by 3 bases, with 11 bases between. This CDR3 contains 13 residues. CDR1 SGHRS and CDR2 YFSETQ come from the germline V gene. CDR3 amino acids: CASSEGTGYEQYF. The CDR3 DNA is TGCGCCAGCAGCGAGGGGACGGGCTACGAGCAGTACTTC.

This clonotype was counted a single time. The chain recombines TRBV19 with TRBJ2-1, with 12 nucleotides matching TRBD2. CDR3 size: 17 residues. V dropped 3 bases and J dropped 8; count of bases not matched to a gene: 11. Germline-derived CDR1 and CDR2 are LNHDA and SQIVND (reference sequence). The CDR3 is CASSIGASGRARDEQFF. DNA of the CDR3: TGTGCCAGTAGTATCGGGGCTAGCGGGAGGGCCAGGGATGAGCAGTTCTTC.

In nucleotides, the CDR3 is TGTGCCAGCTCACCAACAGCGGGAGGCCACAATGAGCAGTTCTTC. Translated, it gives CASSPTAGGHNEQFF. The chain carries TRBV18 and TRBJ2-1; 9 bases line up with TRBD2. This CDR3 is built from 15 residues. Losses at the gene ends were 2 bases for V and 5 bases for J; bases not matched to a gene: 4. CDR1 and CDR2 (germline): KGHSH, LQKENI.

The table lists this clonotype with many counts. V usage is TRBV29-1 and J usage is TRBJ2-3, with 10 bases that match TRBD2. The CDR3 is 16 amino acids. Germline V gene sequence: CDR1 SQVTM, CDR2 ANQGSEA. After removal of 6 bases from V and 0 bases from J, the junction contained 9 bases not matched to a gene. In DNA, the CDR3 is TGCAGCGTACTAAAAGGACTAGCGGCTAGCACAGATACGCAGTATTTT. Translated: CSVLKGLAASTDTQYF.

The chain is built from TRBV20-1 and TRBJ2-3; D is ambiguous. Germline assignment: CDR1 DFQATT and CDR2 SNEGSKA (reference sequence). CDR3 size: 14 residues. The V gene lost 3 bases and the J gene lost 1 base, with 11 bases spanning the gap. The CDR3 nucleotides are TGCAGTGCTAGCCGGAGTGTCCGCACAGATACGCAGTATTTT. It specifies CSASRSVRTDTQYF.

The table lists this clonotype with many counts. This rearrangement joins TRBV27 to TRBJ2-1; D may correspond to TRBD1 or TRBD2 (5 bases each). Trimming removed 5 bases at V and 5 bases at J, with 22 bases between. Per the germline V gene, CDR1 is MNHEY and CDR2 is SMNVEV (reference sequence). This CDR3 is 17 amino acids long. CDR3 DNA: TGTGCCAGCAGTCCAGCCTTTTGGGGGAGTGAGGACAATGAGCAGTTCTTC. Protein sequence: CASSPAFWGSEDNEQFF.

The chain couples TRBV12-3 or TRBV12-4 to TRBJ2-5, with 11 positions matching TRBD2. V gave up 10 bases and J gave up 5 bases; unmatched junction bases: 9. The CDR3 contains 14 residues. Written as DNA, the CDR3 is TGTGCCATCACTAGCGGGAGATCTGGGGAGACCCAGTACTTC. Translation: CAITSGRSGETQYF.

This clonotype turned up a few times. The V gene is TRBV24-1, the J gene TRBJ2-1; 13 positions match TRBD2. After removal of 4 bases from V and 2 bases from J, the junction contained 4 bases not matched to a gene. CDR1 is KGHDR and CDR2 is SFDVKD in the germline V gene. The CDR3 is 17 residues long. The CDR3, as DNA: TGTGCCACCAGTGAGTTGACTAGCGGGAGGCCCTACAATGAGCAGTTCTTC. As protein: CATSELTSGRPYNEQFF.

The chain recombines TRBV21-1 with TRBJ2-7; TRBD1, as called in the table, went unchecked against the DNA. TRBV21-1 constitutes a pseudogene. This CDR3 is built from 14 residues. This CDR3 reads CASSKGGGGYEQYF. The CDR3 region has the DNA TGTGCCAGCAGCAAAGGAGGGGGGGGCTACGAGCAGTACTTC.

V and J are TRBV6-2 or TRBV6-3 and TRBJ2-7; TRBD1 matches 7 bases. The V gene's germline CDR1 is MNHEY and CDR2 SVGEGT. J was trimmed by 4 bases and V by 4 bases; bases with no gene match: 1. The length of the CDR3 is 12 residues. The CDR3 sequence is CASSWDRYEQYF. CDR3 nucleotide sequence: TGTGCCAGCAGTTGGGACAGATACGAGCAGTACTTC.

This clonotype turned up a few times. The gene calls are TRBV10-2 and TRBJ2-7, with 9 bases identical to TRBD1. After removal of 10 bases from V and 3 bases from J, the junction contained 7 bases not matched to a gene. The CDR3 runs 13 residues. The germline gives CDR1 WSHSY, CDR2 SAAADI. The CDR3 nucleotides read TGCGCCACACAGGGGGCTAGCGGCTACGAGCAGTACTTC. It encodes CATQGASGYEQYF.

In this sample, this clonotype turned up once. V gene TRBV18 combines with J gene TRBJ2-3; 9 nucleotides line up with TRBD1. V was clipped by 2 bases and J by 2 bases; unmatched bases: 11. The germline gives CDR1 KGHSH, CDR2 LQKENI. The CDR3 length is 18 residues. The CDR3 sequence: CASSPDRGFYRDTDTQYF. CDR3 bases: TGTGCCAGCTCACCAGACAGGGGGTTCTATCGAGACACAGATACGCAGTATTTT. Full variable domain (missing parts from reference TRBV18 and TRBJ2-3): NAGVMQNPRHLVRRRGQEARLRCSPMKGHSHVYWYRQLPEEGLKFMVYLQKENIIDESGMPKERFSAEFPKEGPSILRIQQVVRGDSAAYFCASSPDRGFYRDTDTQYFGPGTRLTVL.

This chain links TRBV12-3 or TRBV12-4 with TRBJ2-1; 9 bases align to TRBD2. The CDR3 is made up of 16 amino acids. The junction had 14 bases not matched to a gene; V was cut back by 6 bases and J by 8 bases. The CDR3 DNA reads TGTGCCAGCAGACCCCTTATTAGCGGGAGTATCGATGAGCAGTTCTTC. This gives the protein CASRPLISGSIDEQFF.

In DNA form, the CDR3 reads TGTGCCAGCAGCCCTCCAGAGATAGACTTCAATGAGCAGTTCTTC. Amino acid sequence: CASSPPEIDFNEQFF. The chain carries TRBV3-1 and TRBJ2-1; D is ambiguous. Germline CDR1 and CDR2: LGHDT and YNNKEL (reference sequence). The V end was cut by 4 bases, the J end by 6 bases, with 16 bases between. The length of the CDR3 is 15 residues.